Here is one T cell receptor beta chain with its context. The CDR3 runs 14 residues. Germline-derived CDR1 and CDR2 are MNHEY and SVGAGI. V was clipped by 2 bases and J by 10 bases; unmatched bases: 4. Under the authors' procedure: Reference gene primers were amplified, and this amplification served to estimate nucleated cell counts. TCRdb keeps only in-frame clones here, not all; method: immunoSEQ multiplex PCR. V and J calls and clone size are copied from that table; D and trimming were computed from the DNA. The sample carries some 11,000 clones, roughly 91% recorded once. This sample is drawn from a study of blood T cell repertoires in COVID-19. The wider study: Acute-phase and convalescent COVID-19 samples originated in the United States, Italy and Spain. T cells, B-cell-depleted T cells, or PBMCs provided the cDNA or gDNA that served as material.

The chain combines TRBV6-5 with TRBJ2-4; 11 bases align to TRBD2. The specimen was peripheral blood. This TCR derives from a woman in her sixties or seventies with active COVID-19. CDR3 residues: CASSYGGLADIQYF. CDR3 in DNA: TGTGCCAGCAGTTACGGGGGACTAGCGGATATTCAGTACTTC.